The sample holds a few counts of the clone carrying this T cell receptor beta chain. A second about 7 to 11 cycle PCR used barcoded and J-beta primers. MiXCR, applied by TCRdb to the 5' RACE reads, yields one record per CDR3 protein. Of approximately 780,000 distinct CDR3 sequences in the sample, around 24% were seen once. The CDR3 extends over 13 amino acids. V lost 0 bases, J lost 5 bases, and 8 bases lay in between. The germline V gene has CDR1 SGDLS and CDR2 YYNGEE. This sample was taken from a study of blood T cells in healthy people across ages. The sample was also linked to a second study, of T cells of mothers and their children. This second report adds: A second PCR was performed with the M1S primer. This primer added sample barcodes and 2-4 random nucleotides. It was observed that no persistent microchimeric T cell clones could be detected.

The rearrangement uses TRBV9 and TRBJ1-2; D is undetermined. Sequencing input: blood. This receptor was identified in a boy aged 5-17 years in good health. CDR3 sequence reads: CASSVEQNYGYTF. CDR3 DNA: TGTGCCAGCAGCGTAGAACAGAATTATGGCTACACCTTC.